This T cell receptor beta chain was recorded in a study of immune heterogeneity within non-small cell lung tumors. Many counts were recorded for this clonotype. Its antigen remains unidentified. At one end, the junction sequence differs from germline, possibly due to a read error. Amplification of TCR beta CDR3 was performed by multiplex PCR with 32 V and 13 J primers. TCRdb processed the multiplex PCR reads anew with MiXCR; each CDR3 protein has one entry. The data show under 13,000 distinct CDR3 sequences, 15% to 25% seen once. This CDR3 has 13 amino acids. Study outcomes and limitations: Local T-cell clonality and local tumor mutational burden correlated moderately but significantly (R roughly 0.33). High-frequency T-cell receptor beta clonotypes differed largely between individual patients. Alongside site-unique high-frequency clones, identical dominant CDR3 beta clonotypes recurred across tumor sites within a patient.

Bulk tumor genomic DNA (around 640 ng per sample) served as template. Every primary tumor yielded several biopsies, spaced far apart, that were taken during surgery. Those enrolled were patients newly diagnosed with untreated non-small cell lung cancer and undergoing curative surgery. The sequenced material came from lung tumor tissue. The clonotype comes from a man between 60 and 70 years old with non-small cell lung cancer. V is TRBV12-3 or TRBV12-4 and J is TRBJ1-1; D unclear. The CDR3 nucleotides read TGTGCCAGCAGCTTAGGCGGATTTACTGAAGCTTTCTTT. Its translation is CASSLGGFTEAFF.